One and the same sample provided the 7 T cell receptor beta chains below, sequenced in a study of T cell responses to AZD1222 COVID-19 vaccine. The method was immunoSEQ multiplex PCR; TCRdb's version includes in-frame clones alone and lacks a portion of them. There are about 110,000 clones in the sample; 88% occur only once, and 4% to 5.5% lies in the top ten. Sequencing used peripheral blood, obtained on day 0 of AZD1222 vaccination. The receptor source for this set is an adult in good health.

The V call is TRBV10-3, the J call TRBJ1-3; D unresolved. The V end lost 11 bases, the J end lost 3 bases, and 17 bases lay between the germline ends. This CDR3 has 14 residues. The germline V gene encodes CDR1 ENHRY and CDR2 SYGVKD. As DNA, the CDR3 is TGTGCCGCTCATCCGGGATCCAGTGGAAACACCATATATTTT. Translation: CAAHPGSSGNTIYF.

This clone came up once. One end of the junction fails to match germline, which may point to a read error. This sequence joins TRBV18 and TRBJ2-1, with 12 bases lining up with TRBD2. This CDR3 is built from 15 residues. Germline CDR1 reads KGHSH; CDR2 reads LQKENI. CDR3 nucleotide sequence: TGTGCCAGCTCGCCACCTAGCGGGGGGGCCCATGAGCAGTTCTTC. Protein: CASSPPSGGAHEQFF.

The chain joins TRBV18 to TRBJ2-1; 7 positions agree with TRBD1. CDR3 length equals 14 residues. Germline V gene sequence: CDR1 KGHSH, CDR2 LQKENI. The V gene end was trimmed by 6 bases and the J gene end by 2 bases; junction bases not matched to a gene: 4. DNA for the CDR3: TGTGCCAGCTCGTTTCAGGGGGCCTACAATGAGCAGTTCTTC. Amino acid sequence: CASSFQGAYNEQFF.

Worth noting for this clone: One junction end does not reproduce the germline sequence, and a read error may be involved. The J gene is TRBJ2-5, the V gene TRBV7-7; tentative D call: TRBD1 (6 bases). Germline CDR1 reads SSHAT; CDR2 reads FNYEAQ (reference sequence). The CDR3 has 13 amino acids. CDR3 coding DNA: TGTGCTAGCAGCTTGGGGGCCGCAGAGACCCAGTACTTC. Protein sequence: CASSLGAAETQYF.

J is TRBJ2-2 and V is TRBV10-3; tentatively, D is TRBD1 (5 bases). Trimming removed 6 bases at V and 0 bases at J, with 17 bases between. Germline V gene lookup returns CDR1 ENHRY and CDR2 SYGVKD. The CDR3 totals 17 residues. The CDR3 DNA reads as TGTGCCATCAGCAATAGACAGCTGCTTACGAACACCGGGGAGCTGTTTTTT. Translation gives CAISNRQLLTNTGELFF.

V is TRBV27 and J is TRBJ2-3, with 13 bases that match TRBD2. The V gene's germline CDR1 is MNHEY and CDR2 SMNVEV (reference sequence). The V gene end was trimmed by 5 bases and the J gene end by 6 bases; junction bases not matched to a gene: 8. The CDR3 contains 16 residues. The CDR3 spells CASSLGLAGEVDTQYF. The CDR3 DNA reads as TGTGCCAGCAGTCTAGGACTAGCGGGGGAGGTGGATACGCAGTATTTT.

In this sample, this clone turned up once. The chain carries TRBV19 and TRBJ2-5; TRBD2 is a possible D gene (5 bases). V lost 9 bases and J lost 3, with 14 bases in between. Germline V gives CDR1 LNHDA, CDR2 SQIVND (reference sequence). The length of the CDR3 is 13 residues. The DNA of the CDR3 is TGTGCCAGGGTTCCGGACTGTAAAGAGACCCAGTACTTC. As protein: CARVPDCKETQYF.